This TCR beta chain was sequenced for a study of T cells in Graves' hyperthyroidism and ophthalmopathy (dated by TCRdb to the late 2010s). The study in broad terms: Peripheral blood was sampled at the time of initial diagnosis, prior to any treatment. The study also compared thyroid tissue and blood T-cell repertoires from 6 or 7 Graves' hyperthyroidism patients. According to the paper, TCR Vbeta CDR3 sequencing was carried out on roughly 130 peripheral blood samples, which came from some 41 ophthalmopathy, around 74 hyperthyroidism and approximately 17 progressor patients. An independent validation cohort of under 20 hyperthyroidism patients and approximately 15 patients who later progressed to ophthalmopathy tested prospective prediction of ophthalmopathy. After sampling, hyperthyroidism patients received methimazole starting at 30 mg daily, and ophthalmopathy patients received high-dose intravenous methylprednisolone. TCR V-J signatures able to tell the groups apart were searched for in a discovery cohort of 95 or so patients, of whom 43 had Graves' ophthalmopathy and 57 had stable Graves' hyperthyroidism. The 100 or so discovery patients were divided at random into training and test sets in a 7:3 ratio.

The hyperthyroidism patients were between 18 and 65 years old and newly diagnosed, with a disease duration of less than 2 months. Any patient with an uncontrolled infection, another autoimmune disease, pregnancy or lactation was excluded. Diagnoses were based on clinical symptoms, serum thyroxine and TRAb, thyroid ultrasound and orbital computed tomography. Blood from progressor patients was drawn when they were first diagnosed with hyperthyroidism, before any ophthalmopathy symptoms appeared. Ficoll-Paque density gradient centrifugation was used to isolate PBMCs from approximately 10 ml of fresh peripheral blood. Progressor patients were defined as those initially diagnosed with Graves' hyperthyroidism in whom ophthalmopathy developed during follow-up. Total RNA was extracted using Trizol reagent, and RNA quality was assessed on an Agilent 2100 Bioanalyzer. Study-wide conclusions, independent of this receptor: No statistical method was used to fix the sample size in advance, and group allocation was not hidden from the investigators. A 13 V-J signature model separated ophthalmopathy from stable hyperthyroidism, with 87.88% sensitivity and about 81% specificity in cross-validation and 80%/75% in testing. Most expanded thyroid clonotypes (frequency above 0.001) were also detected in blood, a finding suggesting that blood repertoires may reflect thyroid immune responses. In validation, the model predicted progression to ophthalmopathy with about 71% sensitivity and roughly 75% specificity, a median of 6.5 months before onset.

TCR beta CDR3 regions were amplified from RNA transcripts. The TCR CDR3 was subjected to a first round of RT-PCR using the HTBI primer set and the Qiagen OneStep RT-PCR kit. Libraries were constructed in a second round of multiplex PCR, after which size selection and purification were performed. Sequencing of the libraries was done on an Illumina HiSeq2000 using paired-end 100 bp reads. Regarding the original processing steps: SOAPnuke was used to process the raw data, removing reads that contained adapters or uncalled bases, had a mean Phred below 15, or lacked an exact match to the constant primer or identifier. High-quality paired reads were merged using COPE v1.2.5, and each unique nucleotide sequence was defined as a clonotype. MiTCR v1.1 was used to align clonotypes to the IMGT TRBV, TRBD and TRBJ reference segments. Analysis was restricted to V-J combinations with a frequency above 0.0001, which covered 98% to 99.2% of repertoires. A TCS score was defined as the ratio between F50 (clonal expansion) and ExV (chaos), using BLOSUM62-based TCRdist between CDR3 peptides within each V-J. Welch's t-statistics and random forest reduced roughly 530 V-J features to roughly 13, which were used in a naive Bayes classifier (R e1071). The public reads were quality trimmed at Q25 with fastp and then assembled into clones with MiXCR by TCRdb, keeping productive beta chains. One record per CDR3 amino acid sequence lists the most common genes and DNA. The V and J calls here are based on TCRdb, not the publication. For this sample the table gives under 200,000 distinct CDR3 sequences, of which roughly 10% were detected only once. Roughly a fifth of the sample comes from the top ten.

This clonotype appeared many times. The clone's antigen remains unknown. Base qualities are not provided; no much larger clone lies one nucleotide away. V lost 2 bases and J lost 4 bases; the stretch between them is 8 bases long. The CDR3 runs 14 residues from the cysteine to the phenylalanine. Only the CDR3 region is kept as DNA, spanning 42 bases read in frame from base 1. The chain was built from TRBV12-3 or TRBV12-4 and TRBJ1-4, with the D gene too uncertain to name. The sequenced material came from blood. The origin of this receptor is a woman aged 18-29 years with Graves' hyperthyroidism that later progressed to Graves' ophthalmopathy. The nucleotides are TGTGCCAGCAGTTTAAGGACCCTTAATGAAAAACTGTTTTTT. This gives the protein CASSLRTLNEKLFF.